Described below is a single T cell receptor (beta chain) sequence and its context. Primed by a sample-barcoded 5' primer and a J-beta primer mix, a second PCR proceeded for roughly 6 to 12 cycles. Each CDR3 protein gets one entry after TCRdb re-called the 5' RACE reads with MiXCR. Of over 500,000 distinct CDR3 sequences in the sample, about 50% were seen once. The source of the sample is a study of blood T cells in healthy people across ages. The CDR3 sequence is 16 residues long. From germline, CDR1 is SQVTM and CDR2 ANQGSEA. Trimming took off 2 bases at V and 6 bases at J, with 21 bases between the two ends.

The source material was blood. This sequence joins TRBV29-1 and TRBJ2-3; possibly TRBD1 for D (6 bases). This TCR derives from a woman of 80 years or more in good health. CDR3 nucleotides: TGCAGCGTTGAAACCCGACAGGTTGATTCTTTCGATACGCAGTATTTT. Protein product: CSVETRQVDSFDTQYF.